The clone carrying this T cell receptor (beta chain) was seen many times. The target antigen is unknown. TCR cDNA was made by 5'RACE template switching, adding a universal primer site and UMIs. One entry per CDR3 protein, called by TCRdb with MiXCR from the 5' RACE reads. This table has a few hundred thousand distinct CDR3 sequences, about 12% appearing once. The data are from a study of T cells after yellow fever vaccination. Study-level findings and limits: Abundant clonotypes from the bulk population could contaminate FACS-sorted repertoires.

Trimming left V 4 bases short and J 7 bases short, with 10 bases between. The CDR3 has 12 amino acids. In germline, CDR1 is LGHNA, CDR2 YNFKEQ. The J gene is TRBJ1-1, the V gene TRBV4-2; D is unresolved. The specimen was CD4+ T cells sorted from PBMCs, collected 15 days after the yellow fever booster vaccination. This receptor was obtained from a man between 18 and 29 years old who received the YFV17D yellow fever vaccine. The CDR3 sequence is CASSLQTSEAFF. The CDR3 nucleotides read TGTGCCAGCAGCCTGCAGACGAGTGAAGCTTTCTTT.